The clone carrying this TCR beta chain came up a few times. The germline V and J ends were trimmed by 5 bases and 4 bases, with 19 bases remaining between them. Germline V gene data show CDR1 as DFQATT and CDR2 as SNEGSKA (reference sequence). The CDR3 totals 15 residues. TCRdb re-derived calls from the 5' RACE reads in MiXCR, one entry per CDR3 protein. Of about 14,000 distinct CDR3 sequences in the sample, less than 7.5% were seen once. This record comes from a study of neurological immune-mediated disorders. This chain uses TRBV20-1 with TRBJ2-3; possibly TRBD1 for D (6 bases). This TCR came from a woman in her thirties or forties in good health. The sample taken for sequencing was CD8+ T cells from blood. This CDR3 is CSAPQTGTSSDTQYF. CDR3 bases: TGCAGTGCTCCCCAAACAGGGACGTCCTCAGATACGCAGTATTTT.